These 30 T cell receptor beta chains share one sample of origin, sequenced in a study of type 1 regulatory T cells. In TCRdb, the reads were re-called with MiXCR into one record per CDR3 protein. The sample yields 55,000 to 65,000 distinct CDR3 sequences, approximately 60% seen once. No antigens are known for them. Sequencing was performed on cultured non-Tr1 T cells, either the whole culture or a sorted T cell fraction (not recorded which). Every receptor here comes from a human donor in good health.

V and J are TRBV5-6 and TRBJ2-1; TRBD2 might be the D (6 bases). CDR1 is SGHDT, CDR2 YYEEEE, per germline. The CDR3 is 14 amino acids. V was clipped by 4 bases and J by 4 bases, with 12 bases between them. Here the CDR3 DNA reads TGTGCCAGCAGCGACTCCGGGGGTTACAATGAGCAGTTCTTC. This translates into CASSDSGGYNEQFF.

The rearrangement links TRBV12-3 or TRBV12-4 to TRBJ1-5; 9 bases line up with TRBD1. V lost 7 bases, J lost 6 bases, and 10 bases stayed unmatched. The CDR3 totals 15 residues. Written as DNA, the CDR3 is TGTGCCAGCATCGACGGACAGGGGTTATTTCAGCCCCAGCATTTT. Translation: CASIDGQGLFQPQHF.

The CDR3 spells CASSVPTGDGENTGELFF. The CDR3 DNA is TGTGCCAGCAGCGTTCCCACAGGGGACGGCGAGAACACCGGGGAGCTGTTTTTT. The chain links TRBV9 to TRBJ2-2; TRBD1 agrees at 7 bases. V was clipped by 2 bases and J by 1 base; unmatched bases: 11. CDR1 is SGDLS, CDR2 YYNGEE, per germline. This CDR3 contains 18 residues.

The chain links TRBV7-6 to TRBJ2-1; possibly TRBD2 for D (7 bases). Trimming took 3 bases from V and 4 from J, leaving 25 bases between them. The V gene's germline CDR1 is SGHVS and CDR2 FNYEAQ. This CDR3 is built from 19 residues. CDR3: CASSFLGRGRAAGYNEQFF. DNA of the CDR3: TGTGCCAGCAGCTTTCTGGGCAGGGGTCGGGCAGCGGGATACAATGAGCAGTTCTTC.

The chain recombines TRBV27 with TRBJ1-2; a weak D match, TRBD1 (6 bases). There are 14 residues in the CDR3. Germline V CDR1 and CDR2: MNHEY, SMNVEV (reference sequence). The ends were cut back, 6 bases at V and 4 bases at J, with 15 bases in the middle. CDR3 in amino acids: CASSPTFRGYGYTF. The CDR3 DNA is TGTGCCAGCAGCCCGACTTTCAGGGGCTATGGCTACACCTTC.

The chain carries TRBV10-1 and TRBJ2-7, with 10 positions matching TRBD1. The CDR3 has 14 residues. Per germline, CDR1 WNHNN and CDR2 SYGVQD (reference sequence). The V segment lost 4 bases and the J segment 3 bases; nucleotides outside the gene matches: 3. This CDR3 reads CASSAGDRGYEQYF. The CDR3 DNA follows: TGCGCCAGCAGTGCAGGGGACAGGGGCTACGAGCAGTACTTC.

The chain has TRBV10-3 and TRBJ1-5; D perhaps matches TRBD1 (6 bases). The CDR3 loop spans 13 amino acids. The germline V and J ends were trimmed by 8 bases and 3 bases, with 11 bases remaining between them. Germline V CDR1 and CDR2: ENHRY, SYGVKD. This CDR3 is CAIGGGDNQPQHF. The CDR3 region has the DNA TGTGCCATCGGAGGGGGAGACAATCAGCCCCAGCATTTT.

The rearrangement links TRBV6-1 to TRBJ2-2, with D uncertain. Trimming cost V 7 bases and J 1 base, with 7 bases left between them. There are 13 residues in the CDR3. Germline values: CDR1 MNHNS, CDR2 SASEGT. For the CDR3, the DNA is TGTGCCAGCACACGCGGGAACACCGGGGAGCTGTTTTTT. Protein sequence: CASTRGNTGELFF.

This clonotype was observed a few times. V and J are TRBV12-5 and TRBJ2-1; no clear D gene. The CDR3 is 15 residues long. V was shortened by 5 bases and J by 5 bases, with 16 bases between the two germline ends. Germline loops: CDR1 LGHNT, CDR2 FRNRAP. CDR3 amino acids: CASGDLAVLDNEQFF. As DNA, the CDR3 is TGTGCTAGTGGTGACCTGGCGGTCTTGGACAATGAGCAGTTCTTC.

Only a few counts were recorded for this clonotype. The genes are TRBV20-1 and TRBJ2-7, with a weak D call TRBD2 (5 bases). Germline CDR1 and CDR2: DFQATT and SNEGSKA (reference sequence). This CDR3 has 12 residues. V lost 6 bases to trimming and J lost 3 bases, with 12 bases between them. The CDR3 bases are TGCAGTGCCGTAAATGACTACTACGAGCAGTACTTC. Protein sequence: CSAVNDYYEQYF.

The V call is TRBV7-3, the J call TRBJ2-3; 8 bases map to TRBD1. Trimming took 0 bases from V and 0 from J; bases not matched to a gene: 5. The CDR3 loop spans 17 amino acids. Germline V gene data show CDR1 as SGHTA and CDR2 as FQGTGA. This CDR3 reads CASSLTTTGASTDTQYF. The DNA of the CDR3 is TGTGCCAGCAGCTTAACGACGACAGGGGCCAGCACAGATACGCAGTATTTT.

This clonotype occurred a few times. The chain joins TRBV5-1 to TRBJ1-1; no clear D gene. Germline V gene sequence: CDR1 SGHRS, CDR2 YFSETQ. CDR3 length equals 12 residues. Trimming left V 2 bases short and J 1 base short, with 3 bases between. The CDR3 sequence is CASSFGNTEAFF. CDR3 coding DNA: TGCGCCAGCAGCTTTGGGAACACTGAAGCTTTCTTT.

The rearrangement uses TRBV19 and TRBJ2-1; 10 nucleotides line up with TRBD2. V shed 6 bases, J shed 6 bases, and the junction held 14 bases outside the gene matches. Germline values: CDR1 LNHDA, CDR2 SQIVND (reference sequence). CDR3 length equals 17 residues. CDR3 residues: CASSPEASGGLRNEQFF. The CDR3 DNA reads TGTGCCAGTAGCCCAGAGGCTAGCGGGGGCTTACGCAATGAGCAGTTCTTC. Drawing the rest from reference TRBV19 and TRBJ2-1, the complete variable domain is DGGITQSPKYLFRKEGQNVTLSCEQNLNHDAMYWYRQDPGQGLRLIYYSQIVNDFQKGDIAEGYSVSREKKESFPLTVTSAQKNPTAFYLCASSPEASGGLRNEQFFGPGTRLTVL.

The CDR3 DNA is TGTGCCAGTAGTATAGATCCGACTAGCGCCGGGGAGCTGTTTTTT. Amino acids: CASSIDPTSAGELFF. V and J are TRBV19 and TRBJ2-2; 8 nucleotides agree with TRBD2. CDR3 length equals 15 residues. Germline V gives CDR1 LNHDA, CDR2 SQIVND (reference sequence). The V and J ends lost 0 bases and 6 bases, in that order; junction bases with no gene match: 3.

This chain joins TRBV5-6 and TRBJ2-2, with a tentative D call TRBD1 (6 bases). Between the trimmed V and J ends, which lost 2 bases and 4 bases, there was a span of 9 bases. The CDR3 totals 14 residues. Per germline, CDR1 SGHDT and CDR2 YYEEEE. The CDR3 DNA reads as TGTGCCAGCAGCTTAGACAGGCTCACCGGGGAGCTGTTTTTT. It specifies CASSLDRLTGELFF.

The V gene is TRBV12-3 or TRBV12-4, the J gene TRBJ2-2, with D possibly TRBD1 on 6 matching bases. V shed 5 bases and J shed 0 bases, with 13 bases lying between them. This CDR3 is 16 amino acids long. The CDR3 reads CASSLGTRANTGELFF. Written as DNA, the CDR3 is TGTGCCAGCAGTCTAGGGACACGGGCGAACACCGGGGAGCTGTTTTTT.

This chain links TRBV7-8 with TRBJ2-1, with D perhaps matching TRBD2 (5 bases). CDR1 is SGHVS, CDR2 FQNEAQ, per germline. CDR3 length equals 18 residues. With 0 bases removed from V and 0 bases from J, the gap between germline ends came to 15 bases. CDR3 nucleotides: TGTGCCAGCAGCTTAGCGCTAGCTGGCTATAGCTCCTACAATGAGCAGTTCTTC. It yields the protein CASSLALAGYSSYNEQFF.

The chain's CDR3 is CASSLLQGGVDTEAFF. In DNA, the CDR3 is TGCGCCAGCAGCCTACTACAGGGGGGAGTGGACACTGAAGCTTTCTTT. The chain uses TRBV5-1 and TRBJ1-1, with TRBD1 matching over 8 bases. CDR1 and CDR2 (germline): SGHRS, YFSETQ. The CDR3 is 16 amino acids. Germline trimming cut 4 bases from V and 3 bases from J; bases unmatched to any gene: 11.

This sequence joins TRBV27 and TRBJ2-1, with 7 bases matching TRBD2. Looked up from germline, CDR1 is MNHEY and CDR2 is SMNVEV (reference sequence). The CDR3 has 17 residues. The junction had 16 bases not matched to a gene; V was cut back by 6 bases and J by 5 bases. In DNA form, the CDR3 reads TGTGCCAGCAGGTCCCCCACGCGGGGGTCTAGAAACAATGAGCAGTTCTTC. It is translated as CASRSPTRGSRNNEQFF.

The chain joins TRBV20-1 to TRBJ2-1, with TRBD2 identical over 12 bases. Germline CDR1 DFQATT, CDR2 SNEGSKA (reference sequence). The CDR3 contains 15 residues. With 6 bases clipped from V and 10 bases from J, the junction kept 13 bases outside the gene matches. CDR3 sequence: CSASLLAGGPQEQFF. The CDR3, as DNA: TGCAGTGCAAGCCTTCTAGCGGGAGGGCCTCAGGAGCAGTTCTTC.

J is TRBJ2-2 and V is TRBV12-3 or TRBV12-4, with TRBD2 as a possible D gene (6 bases). V lost 5 bases, J lost 4 bases, and 17 bases lay in between. The CDR3 contains 16 residues. CDR3 protein: CASSAFRGFSTGELFF. CDR3 in DNA: TGTGCCAGCAGTGCCTTCCGGGGGTTTAGCACCGGGGAGCTGTTTTTT.

The CDR3 reads CASSTPPRGGMNTEAFF. CDR3 bases: TGTGCCAGTAGTACCCCCCCCAGGGGAGGTATGAACACTGAAGCTTTCTTT. The V and J genes are TRBV19 and TRBJ1-1, with D tentatively TRBD1 (6 bases). The CDR3 has 17 residues. Germline-derived CDR1 and CDR2 are LNHDA and SQIVND (reference sequence). Trimming stripped 4 bases from V and 0 bases from J, with 18 bases between.

The rearrangement joins TRBV27 to TRBJ2-3; TRBD2 matches at 7 bases. J lost 2 bases, V lost 2 bases, and 7 bases had no gene match. Germline V gene sequence: CDR1 MNHEY, CDR2 SMNVEV (reference sequence). The CDR3 runs 16 residues. The CDR3 DNA is TGTGCCAGCAGTTTAGGAGCGGGATGGGCCACAGATACGCAGTATTTT. Translating it yields CASSLGAGWATDTQYF.

Details on this clonotype: This may be a read error: a much more frequent sequence differs by one nucleotide. The conserved final phenylalanine or tryptophan is absent from the CDR3, which likely points to a read error. The V gene is TRBV4-3, the J gene TRBJ1-3, with D tentatively TRBD1 (5 bases). The CDR3 consists of 15 residues. V was clipped by 1 base and J by 1 base, with 8 bases between them. Germline loops: CDR1 LGHNA, CDR2 YSLEER. The CDR3 sequence: CASSQAGGSGNTIYL. The CDR3 DNA is TGCGCCAGCAGCCAAGCGGGGGGGTCTGGAAACACCATATATCTT.

The J gene is TRBJ2-3, the V gene TRBV5-1, with TRBD1 as a possible D gene (6 bases). This CDR3 has 14 residues. The germline gives CDR1 SGHRS, CDR2 YFSETQ. V was pared by 5 bases and J by 3 bases, with 13 bases between. The DNA of the CDR3 is TGCGCCAGCAGGAAGGGGGAAGATACAGATACGCAGTATTTT. Its protein product is CASRKGEDTDTQYF.

V is TRBV4-3 and J is TRBJ2-3; D gene ambiguous. This CDR3 spans 15 amino acids. The germline V gene has CDR1 LGHNA and CDR2 YSLEER. The V gene lost 2 bases and the J gene lost 0 bases, with 9 bases spanning the gap. CDR3 in amino acids: CASSQQRTSTDTQYF. Written as DNA, the CDR3 is TGCGCCAGCAGCCAACAAAGAACTAGCACAGATACGCAGTATTTT.

This clonotype occurred a few times. The chain uses TRBV5-1 and TRBJ2-7; 7 bases map to TRBD2. V was pared by 0 bases and J by 3 bases, with 0 bases of the junction left unmatched. From germline, CDR1 is SGHRS and CDR2 YFSETQ. The CDR3 is made up of 13 amino acids. This CDR3 reads CASSLGDYYEQYF. As DNA, the CDR3 is TGCGCCAGCAGCTTGGGGGACTACTACGAGCAGTACTTC.

This sequence joins TRBV6-2 or TRBV6-3 and TRBJ2-7; D not resolved. The CDR3 spans 14 residues. V lost 0 bases and J 7 bases, leaving 13 bases between the germline ends. Per the germline V gene, CDR1 is MNHEY and CDR2 is SVGEGT. The CDR3 DNA sequence: TGTGCCAGCAGTTACTCGAGCCCGATAGAGGAGCAGTACTTC. It codes for CASSYSSPIEEQYF.

The chain employs TRBV6-1 and TRBJ2-5, with TRBD2 as a possible D gene (6 bases). The V end was cut by 6 bases, the J end by 5 bases, with 13 bases between. Germline V gene lookup returns CDR1 MNHNS and CDR2 SASEGT. This CDR3 contains 13 residues. The CDR3 is CASSGGGGETQYF. In DNA form, the CDR3 reads TGTGCCAGCAGCGGTGGAGGAGGGGAGACCCAGTACTTC.

This clonotype occurred many times. The V gene is TRBV20-1, the J gene TRBJ2-1; TRBD2 matches 13 bases. The V gene end was trimmed by 5 bases and the J gene end by 10 bases; junction bases not matched to a gene: 8. The V gene's germline CDR1 is DFQATT and CDR2 SNEGSKA (reference sequence). The length of the CDR3 is 14 residues. As DNA, the CDR3 is TGCAGTGCTGGAGGACTAGCGGGAGTGCAGGAGCAGTTCTTC. Translation gives CSAGGLAGVQEQFF.